This T cell receptor beta chain was identified in a study of beta chain features in type 1 diabetes. Notes on this clone: The target antigen is unknown.

Every isolated RNA sample was fully reverse transcribed, so sequencing captured expressed TCRB transcripts. Clones were sequenced by immunoSEQ multiplex PCR, and TCRdb holds only the in-frame ones, with some missing. The repertoire holds over 700,000 clones, with 15% to 20% as singletons. Per germline, CDR1 LNHDA and CDR2 SQIVND (reference sequence). The CDR3 loop spans 13 amino acids. The V gene lost 3 bases and the J gene lost 2 bases, with 7 bases spanning the gap. Overall study results and limits: Among patients, naive, central memory and Treg TCRB repertoires appeared more similar than among healthy donors. VDJ junctions sequenced from type 1 diabetes patients showed fewer insertions and more deletions.

V gene TRBV19 combines with J gene TRBJ1-1, with unresolved D. The source material was naive CD4+ T cells from blood. The receptor was isolated from a woman between 18 and 29 years old in good health. The CDR3 loop is CASSMPENTEAFF. The CDR3 bases are TGTGCCAGTAGTATGCCGGAAAACACTGAAGCTTTCTTT.